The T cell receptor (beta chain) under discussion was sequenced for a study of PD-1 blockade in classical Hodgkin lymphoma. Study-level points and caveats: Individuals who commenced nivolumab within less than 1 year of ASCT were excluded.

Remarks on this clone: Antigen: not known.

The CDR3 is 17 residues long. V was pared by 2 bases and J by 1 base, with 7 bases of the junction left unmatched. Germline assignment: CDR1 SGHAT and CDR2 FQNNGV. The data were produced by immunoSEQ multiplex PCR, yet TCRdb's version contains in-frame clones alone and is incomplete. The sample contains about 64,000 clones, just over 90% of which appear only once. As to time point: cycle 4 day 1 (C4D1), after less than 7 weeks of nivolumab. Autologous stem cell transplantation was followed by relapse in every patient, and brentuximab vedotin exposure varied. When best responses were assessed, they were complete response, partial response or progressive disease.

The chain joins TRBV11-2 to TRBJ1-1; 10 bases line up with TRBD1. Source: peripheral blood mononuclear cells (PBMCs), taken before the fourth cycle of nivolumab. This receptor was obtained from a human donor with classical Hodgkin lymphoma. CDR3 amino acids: CASSLNPTGGWNTEAFF. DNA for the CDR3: TGTGCCAGCAGCTTAAATCCGACAGGGGGCTGGAACACTGAAGCTTTCTTT.